A single sample gave rise to the 21 T cell receptor beta chains below, sequenced in a study of T cell responses to AZD1222 COVID-19 vaccine. Data came from immunoSEQ multiplex PCR; TCRdb stores just in-frame clones and leaves some out. The data show 150,000 or so clones, 75% to 85% seen once. The sequences come from peripheral blood, collected on day 0 of MenACWY control vaccination. The receptors stem from an adult in good health.

The rearrangement links TRBV29-1 to TRBJ2-1; D is undetermined. The V gene lost 3 bases and the J gene lost 6 bases, with 3 bases spanning the gap. The germline gives CDR1 SQVTM, CDR2 ANQGSEA. The CDR3 is made up of 10 amino acids. This CDR3 reads CSVDGNEQFF. CDR3 bases: TGCAGCGTTGACGGCAATGAGCAGTTCTTC.

The chain is built from TRBV19 and TRBJ2-1; 8 positions agree with TRBD1. CDR3 length: 13 residues. V lost 9 bases to trimming and J lost 5 bases; unmatched junction nucleotides: 6. Germline V CDR1 and CDR2: LNHDA, SQIVND (reference sequence). CDR3 bases: TGTGCCAGCAACAGGGGGACTGACAATGAGCAGTTCTTC. Translated: CASNRGTDNEQFF.

The chain links TRBV27 to TRBJ1-6, with D unclear. Germline CDR1 reads MNHEY; CDR2 reads SMNVEV (reference sequence). This CDR3 has 14 residues. V lost 0 bases and J lost 7, with 7 bases in between. CDR3 DNA: TGTGCCAGCAGTTTATCATCCCTCAATTCACCCCTCCACTTT. Its protein is CASSLSSLNSPLHF.

The V and J genes are TRBV5-8 and TRBJ2-2; D is possibly TRBD1 (6 bases). V lost 3 bases, J lost 4 bases, and 7 bases lay in between. CDR1 SGHTS and CDR2 YDEGEE come from the germline V gene. The CDR3 covers 13 residues. The DNA for the CDR3 is TGTGCCAGCAGCTGGACAGTCACCGGGGAGCTGTTTTTT. Its protein is CASSWTVTGELFF.

The chain uses TRBV10-3 and TRBJ1-3, with D possibly being TRBD1 (6 bases). Germline V CDR1 and CDR2: ENHRY, SYGVKD. The CDR3 runs 15 residues. V lost 6 bases and J 2 bases, leaving 14 bases between the germline ends. In nucleotides, the CDR3 is TGTGCCATCAGAAAACAGGGTAAAGCTGGAAACACCATATATTTT. Its translation: CAIRKQGKAGNTIYF.

The chain has TRBV10-2 and TRBJ1-3; D is perhaps TRBD1 (6 bases). Trimming removed 6 bases at V and 4 bases at J, with 7 bases between. Germline V gene sequence: CDR1 WSHSY, CDR2 SAAADI. The CDR3 has 12 residues. The CDR3 sequence is CASRDRGNTIYF. Here the CDR3 DNA reads TGCGCCAGCAGAGACAGGGGAAACACCATATATTTT.

V is TRBV27 and J is TRBJ2-3; 8 nucleotides align to TRBD1. The CDR3 is 15 amino acids. V shed 6 bases, J shed 1 base, and the junction held 6 bases outside the gene matches. CDR1 and CDR2 (germline): MNHEY, SMNVEV (reference sequence). CDR3 coding DNA: TGTGCCAGCAGGCCAGGGGGCGCCGGCACAGATACGCAGTATTTT. Its protein product is CASRPGGAGTDTQYF.

This rearrangement joins TRBV12-3 or TRBV12-4 to TRBJ2-3; D gene unclear. V lost 7 bases to trimming and J lost 6 bases, with 11 bases between them. The CDR3 is 12 residues long. This CDR3 reads CASTQILDTQYF. Written as DNA, the CDR3 is TGTGCCAGCACCCAAATTCTGGATACGCAGTATTTT.

The table lists this clone with a few counts. The V call is TRBV5-1, the J call TRBJ2-5, with 8 bases matching TRBD1. J gave up 3 bases and V 4 bases, and 5 bases lay outside the gene matches. CDR3 length equals 14 residues. CDR1 and CDR2 (germline): SGHRS, YFSETQ. The CDR3 sequence is CASSTRGPEETQYF. The DNA for the CDR3 is TGCGCCAGCAGCACCAGGGGGCCAGAAGAGACCCAGTACTTC.

This chain links TRBV7-9 with TRBJ1-1; TRBD1 agrees at 10 bases. Unmatched junction bases numbered 1, after V lost 5 bases and J lost 1 base. There are 14 residues in the CDR3. Germline CDR1 reads SEHNR; CDR2 reads FQNEAQ (reference sequence). The CDR3 region is CASSRTGGNTEAFF. The CDR3 bases are TGTGCCAGCAGCCGGACAGGGGGGAACACTGAAGCTTTCTTT.

The chain joins TRBV19 to TRBJ2-6; D not certain. CDR3 length: 15 amino acids. Germline V lookup: CDR1 LNHDA, CDR2 SQIVND (reference sequence). The V and J ends lost 7 bases and 0 bases respectively, with 10 bases between them. CDR3 sequence reads: CASNIQHSGANVLTF. The CDR3 nucleotides read TGTGCCAGTAACATCCAGCACTCTGGGGCCAACGTCCTGACTTTC.

The V and J genes are TRBV7-9 and TRBJ1-2, with 7 nucleotides matching TRBD1. The CDR3 extends over 13 amino acids. The germline V gene encodes CDR1 SEHNR and CDR2 FQNEAQ (reference sequence). V gave up 4 bases and J gave up 7 bases; unmatched junction bases: 6. CDR3 DNA sequence: TGTGCCAGCAGCTCCTCGACAGGGTCTGGCTACACCTTC. Translation: CASSSSTGSGYTF.

The chain recombines TRBV7-9 with TRBJ2-2; 9 nucleotides agree with TRBD1. The CDR3 extends over 16 amino acids. Germline lookup yields CDR1 SEHNR and CDR2 FQNEAQ (reference sequence). The V and J ends lost 4 bases and 3 bases, in that order; junction bases with no gene match: 6. The CDR3 DNA reads as TGTGCCAGCAGCTCGTCGGGACAGGGTCACACCGGGGAGCTGTTTTTT. It translates to CASSSSGQGHTGELFF.

A few counts support this clone. J is TRBJ2-1 and V is TRBV5-1; either TRBD1 or TRBD2 may fit D (5 bases each). Germline lookup yields CDR1 SGHRS and CDR2 YFSETQ. The V end lost 0 bases, the J end lost 3 bases, and 10 bases lay between the germline ends. This CDR3 has 15 amino acids. In DNA form, the CDR3 reads TGCGCCAGCAGCTTGGGAGGGGCCGACTACAATGAGCAGTTCTTC. This sequence encodes CASSLGGADYNEQFF.

The rearrangement joins TRBV5-4 to TRBJ1-1; 10 bases align to TRBD1. The germline gives CDR1 SGHNT, CDR2 YYREEE (reference sequence). The CDR3 loop spans 13 amino acids. Trimming cost V 4 bases and J 11 bases; bases outside gene matches: 8. CDR3 sequence reads: CASSTGQGITAFF. The CDR3 bases are TGTGCCAGCAGCACGGGACAGGGGATCACGGCTTTCTTT.

The chain links TRBV10-3 to TRBJ2-3; D unclear. Germline loops: CDR1 ENHRY, CDR2 SYGVKD. This CDR3 has 12 amino acids. Trimming left V 8 bases short and J 2 bases short, with 8 bases between. The CDR3 nucleotides read TGTGCCATCTCTGGGGACACAGATACGCAGTATTTT. Translated, it gives CAISGDTDTQYF.

V usage is TRBV6-2 or TRBV6-3 and J usage is TRBJ2-3; weak D call: TRBD2 (5 bases). Germline lookup yields CDR1 MNHEY and CDR2 SVGEGT. The CDR3 is made up of 15 amino acids. V was pared by 4 bases and J by 2 bases, with 13 bases between. In DNA form, the CDR3 reads TGTGCCAGCAGTTCCCCGAGGGCCGTCACAGATACGCAGTATTTT. Residues: CASSSPRAVTDTQYF.

The chain has TRBV27 and TRBJ1-4; maybe TRBD1 (5 bases). The ends were cut back, 4 bases at V and 5 bases at J, with 17 bases in the middle. The CDR3 length is 16 residues. Germline V gene lookup returns CDR1 MNHEY and CDR2 SMNVEV (reference sequence). The CDR3 sequence is CASSSHGARENEKLFF. CDR3 nucleotides: TGTGCCAGCAGTTCCCACGGGGCGCGAGAAAATGAAAAACTGTTTTTT.

The genes are TRBV6-5 and TRBJ1-5; no definite D call. CDR3 length: 14 amino acids. Germline CDR1 MNHEY, CDR2 SVGAGI. V was cut by 9 bases and J by 7 bases, with 19 bases left in between. The CDR3 coding sequence is TGTGCCAGTTTAGAAGGGTTGCTGTCCCAGCCCCAGCATTTT. As protein: CASLEGLLSQPQHF.

The chain has TRBV28 and TRBJ2-3; 7 bases agree with TRBD2. CDR1 MDHEN and CDR2 SYDVKM come from the germline V gene. This CDR3 has 14 residues. The trim removed 1 base at V and 6 bases at J, leaving 4 bases unmatched. The CDR3 bases are TGTGCCAGCAGTTTATCCTTCGGGGGGGATACGCAGTATTTT. Protein product: CASSLSFGGDTQYF.

In DNA, the CDR3 is TGTGCCAGCAGTTTTGGTTTAGGGGGAGGGTCACCCCTCCACTTT. It codes for CASSFGLGGGSPLHF. This chain connects TRBV27 to TRBJ1-6; D is perhaps TRBD1 (6 bases). This CDR3 has 15 amino acids. Germline V gene lookup returns CDR1 MNHEY and CDR2 SMNVEV (reference sequence). Trimming left V 3 bases short and J 10 bases short, with 16 bases between.